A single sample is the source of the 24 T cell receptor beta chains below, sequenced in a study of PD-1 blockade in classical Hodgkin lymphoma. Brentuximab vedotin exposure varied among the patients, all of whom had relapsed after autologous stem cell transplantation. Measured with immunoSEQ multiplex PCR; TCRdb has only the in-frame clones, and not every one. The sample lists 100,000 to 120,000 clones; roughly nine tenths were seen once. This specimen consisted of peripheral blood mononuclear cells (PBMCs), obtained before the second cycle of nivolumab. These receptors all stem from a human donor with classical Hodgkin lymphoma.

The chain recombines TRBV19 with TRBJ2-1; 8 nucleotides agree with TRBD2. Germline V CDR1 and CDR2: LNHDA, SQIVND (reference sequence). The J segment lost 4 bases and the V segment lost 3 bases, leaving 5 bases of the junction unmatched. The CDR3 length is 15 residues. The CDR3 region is CASSILTSEYNEQFF. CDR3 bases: TGTGCCAGTAGTATTTTGACTAGCGAATACAATGAGCAGTTCTTC.

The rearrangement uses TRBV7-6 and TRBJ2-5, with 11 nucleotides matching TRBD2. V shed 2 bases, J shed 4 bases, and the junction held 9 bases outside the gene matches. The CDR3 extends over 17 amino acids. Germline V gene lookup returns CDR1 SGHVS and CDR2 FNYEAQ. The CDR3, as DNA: TGTGCCAGCAGCTTAATTTCCCCTAGCGGGAGGCCAGAGACCCAGTACTTC. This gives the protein CASSLISPSGRPETQYF.

CDR3 region: CASSPGQRRVQETQYF. The CDR3 DNA reads TGCGCCAGCAGCCCCGGTCAGCGGAGGGTCCAAGAGACCCAGTACTTC. The chain carries TRBV4-3 and TRBJ2-5; weak D call: TRBD2 (6 bases). V gave up 4 bases and J gave up 1 base, with 16 bases separating them. This CDR3 has 16 residues. The V gene's germline CDR1 is LGHNA and CDR2 YSLEER.

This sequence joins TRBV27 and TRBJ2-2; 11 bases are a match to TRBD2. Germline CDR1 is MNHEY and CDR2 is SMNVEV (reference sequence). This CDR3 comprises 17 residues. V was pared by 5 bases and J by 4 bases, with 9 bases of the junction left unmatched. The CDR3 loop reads CASSHHSGRALTGELFF. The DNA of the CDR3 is TGTGCCAGCAGTCATCATAGCGGGAGGGCCCTCACCGGGGAGCTGTTTTTT.

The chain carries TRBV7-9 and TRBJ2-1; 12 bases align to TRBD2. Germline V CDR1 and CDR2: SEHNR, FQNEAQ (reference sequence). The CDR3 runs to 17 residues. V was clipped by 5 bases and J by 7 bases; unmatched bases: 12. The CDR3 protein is CASSPKTSGSQGNEQFF. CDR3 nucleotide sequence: TGTGCCAGCAGCCCCAAGACTAGCGGGAGTCAAGGGAATGAGCAGTTCTTC.

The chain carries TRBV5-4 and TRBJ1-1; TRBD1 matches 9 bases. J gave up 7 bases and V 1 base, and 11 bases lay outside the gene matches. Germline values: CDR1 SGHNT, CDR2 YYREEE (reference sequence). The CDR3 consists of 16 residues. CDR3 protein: CASSLRWGQGLLEAFF. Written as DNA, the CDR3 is TGTGCCAGCAGCTTGCGATGGGGACAGGGCCTCCTTGAAGCTTTCTTT.

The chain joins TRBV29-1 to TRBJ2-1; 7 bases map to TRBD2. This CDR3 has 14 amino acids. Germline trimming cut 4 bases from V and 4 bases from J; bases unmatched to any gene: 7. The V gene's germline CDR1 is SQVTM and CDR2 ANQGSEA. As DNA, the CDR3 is TGCAGCGTTGCTGCGGGAGCATCATACAATGAGCAGTTCTTC. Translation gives CSVAAGASYNEQFF.

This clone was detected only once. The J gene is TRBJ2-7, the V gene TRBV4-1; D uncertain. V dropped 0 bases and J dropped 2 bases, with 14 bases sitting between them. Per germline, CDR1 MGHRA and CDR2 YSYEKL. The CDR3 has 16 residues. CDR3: CASSQEGPPRPYEQYF. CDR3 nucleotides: TGCGCCAGCAGCCAAGAAGGTCCCCCGCGACCCTACGAGCAGTACTTC.

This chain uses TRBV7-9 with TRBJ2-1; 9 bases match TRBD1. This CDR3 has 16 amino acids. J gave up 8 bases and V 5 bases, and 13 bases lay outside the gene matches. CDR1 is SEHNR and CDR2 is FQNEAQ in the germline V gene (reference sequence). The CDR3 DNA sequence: TGTGCCAGCAGCCTACTTCCGGGACAGGGTGACGATGAGCAGTTCTTC. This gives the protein CASSLLPGQGDDEQFF.

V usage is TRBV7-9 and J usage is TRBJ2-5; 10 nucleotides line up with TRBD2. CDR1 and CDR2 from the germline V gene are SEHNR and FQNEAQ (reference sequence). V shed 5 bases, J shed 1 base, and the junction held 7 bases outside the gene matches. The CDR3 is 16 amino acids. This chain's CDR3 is CASSDTSGDPQETQYF. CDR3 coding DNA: TGTGCCAGCAGCGATACTAGCGGGGACCCCCAAGAGACCCAGTACTTC.

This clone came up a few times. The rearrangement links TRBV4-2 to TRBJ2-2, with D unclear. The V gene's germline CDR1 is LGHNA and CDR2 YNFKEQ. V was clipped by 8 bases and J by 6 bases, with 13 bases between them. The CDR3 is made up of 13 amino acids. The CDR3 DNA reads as TGTGCCAGCTCCAAGGAGTGGTCCGGGGAGCTGTTTTTT. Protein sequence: CASSKEWSGELFF.

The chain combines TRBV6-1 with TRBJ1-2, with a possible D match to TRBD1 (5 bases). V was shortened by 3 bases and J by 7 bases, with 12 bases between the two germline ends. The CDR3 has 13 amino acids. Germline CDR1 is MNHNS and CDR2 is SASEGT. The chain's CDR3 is CASSEGRVGGYTF. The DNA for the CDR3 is TGTGCCAGCAGTGAGGGCAGGGTGGGTGGCTACACCTTC.

The CDR3 spells CSVGIGTGNQPQHF. Here the CDR3 DNA reads TGCAGCGTTGGTATTGGTACAGGGAATCAGCCCCAGCATTTT. This sequence joins TRBV29-1 and TRBJ1-5; TRBD1 might be the D (6 bases). Germline V gene sequence: CDR1 SQVTM, CDR2 ANQGSEA. CDR3 length: 14 residues. Trimming left V 4 bases short and J 4 bases short, with 14 bases between.

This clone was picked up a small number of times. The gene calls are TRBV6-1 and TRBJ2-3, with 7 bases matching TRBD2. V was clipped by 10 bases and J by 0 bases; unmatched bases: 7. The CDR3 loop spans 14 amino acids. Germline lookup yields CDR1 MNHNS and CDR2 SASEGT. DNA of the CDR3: TGTGCCACCTTAGCGGGCCTTAGCACAGATACGCAGTATTTT. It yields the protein CATLAGLSTDTQYF.

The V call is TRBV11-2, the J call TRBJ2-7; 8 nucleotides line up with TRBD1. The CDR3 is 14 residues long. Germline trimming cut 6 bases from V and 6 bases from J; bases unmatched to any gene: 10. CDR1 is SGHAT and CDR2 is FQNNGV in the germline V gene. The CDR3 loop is CASRFQGAPGEQYF. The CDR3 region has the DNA TGTGCCAGCAGGTTTCAGGGGGCGCCGGGCGAGCAGTACTTC.

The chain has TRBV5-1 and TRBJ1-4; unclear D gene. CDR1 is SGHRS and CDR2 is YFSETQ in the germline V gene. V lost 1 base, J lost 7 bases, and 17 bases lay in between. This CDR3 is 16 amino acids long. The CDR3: CASSLMTGIRSEKLFF. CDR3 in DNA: TGCGCCAGCAGCTTGATGACCGGGATCCGAAGTGAAAAACTGTTTTTT.

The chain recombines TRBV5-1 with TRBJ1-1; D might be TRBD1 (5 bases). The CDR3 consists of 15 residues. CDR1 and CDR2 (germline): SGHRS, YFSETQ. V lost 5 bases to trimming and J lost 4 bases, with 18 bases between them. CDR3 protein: CASRPNTDTFTEAFF. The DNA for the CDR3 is TGCGCCAGCAGACCAAATACGGACACGTTCACTGAAGCTTTCTTT.

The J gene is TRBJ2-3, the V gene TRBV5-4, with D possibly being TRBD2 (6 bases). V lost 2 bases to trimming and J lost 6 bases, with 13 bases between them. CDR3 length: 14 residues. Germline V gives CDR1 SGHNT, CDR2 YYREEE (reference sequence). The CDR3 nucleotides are TGTGCCAGCAGCTTTCGGAGGGCGCCGGATACGCAGTATTTT. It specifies CASSFRRAPDTQYF.

The CDR3 coding sequence is TGTGCCACCTGGACAGAACTTAACTACGAGCAGTACTTC. It encodes CATWTELNYEQYF. The V and J genes are TRBV27 and TRBJ2-7, with D possibly matching TRBD1 (6 bases). The CDR3 runs 13 residues. Germline V CDR1 and CDR2: MNHEY, SMNVEV (reference sequence). V shed 10 bases and J shed 3 bases, with 16 bases lying between them.

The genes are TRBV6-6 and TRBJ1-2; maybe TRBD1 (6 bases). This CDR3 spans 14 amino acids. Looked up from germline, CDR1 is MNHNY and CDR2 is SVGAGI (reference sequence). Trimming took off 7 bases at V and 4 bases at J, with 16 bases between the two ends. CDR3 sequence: CASTGGGTPYGYTF. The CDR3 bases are TGTGCCAGCACCGGAGGGGGGACACCCTATGGCTACACCTTC.

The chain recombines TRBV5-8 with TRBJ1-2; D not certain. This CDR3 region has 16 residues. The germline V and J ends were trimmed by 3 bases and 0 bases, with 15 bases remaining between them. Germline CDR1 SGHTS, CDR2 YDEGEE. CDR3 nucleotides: TGTGCCAGCAGCTCCCTGGACCCTATCGCTAACTATGGCTACACCTTC. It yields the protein CASSSLDPIANYGYTF.

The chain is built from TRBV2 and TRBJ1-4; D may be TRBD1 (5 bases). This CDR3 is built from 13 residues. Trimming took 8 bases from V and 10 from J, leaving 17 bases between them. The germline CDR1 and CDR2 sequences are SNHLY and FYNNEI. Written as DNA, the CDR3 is TGTGCCAGCCTGCGACAGAGTTTCGGAAAACTGTTTTTT. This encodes CASLRQSFGKLFF. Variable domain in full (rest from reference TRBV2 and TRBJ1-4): EPEVTQTPSHQVTQMGQEVILRCVPISNHLYFYWYRQILGQKVEFLVSFYNNEISEKSEIFDDQFSVERPDGSNFTLKIRSTKLEDSAMYFCASLRQSFGKLFFGSGTQLSVL.

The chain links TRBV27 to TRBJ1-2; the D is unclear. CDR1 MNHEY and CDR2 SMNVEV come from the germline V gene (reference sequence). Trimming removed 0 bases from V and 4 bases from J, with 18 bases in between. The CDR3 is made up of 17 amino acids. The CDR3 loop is CASSLSASGPDLYGYTF. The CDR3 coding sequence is TGTGCCAGCAGTTTATCAGCGTCTGGGCCCGACCTCTATGGCTACACCTTC.

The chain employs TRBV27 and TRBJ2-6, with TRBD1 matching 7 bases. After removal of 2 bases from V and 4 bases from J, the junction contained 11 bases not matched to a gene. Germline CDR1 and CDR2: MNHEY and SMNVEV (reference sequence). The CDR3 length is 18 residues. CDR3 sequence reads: CASSLVGTASLGANVLTF. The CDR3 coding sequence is TGTGCCAGCAGTTTAGTCGGGACAGCTTCTCTGGGGGCCAACGTCCTGACTTTC.